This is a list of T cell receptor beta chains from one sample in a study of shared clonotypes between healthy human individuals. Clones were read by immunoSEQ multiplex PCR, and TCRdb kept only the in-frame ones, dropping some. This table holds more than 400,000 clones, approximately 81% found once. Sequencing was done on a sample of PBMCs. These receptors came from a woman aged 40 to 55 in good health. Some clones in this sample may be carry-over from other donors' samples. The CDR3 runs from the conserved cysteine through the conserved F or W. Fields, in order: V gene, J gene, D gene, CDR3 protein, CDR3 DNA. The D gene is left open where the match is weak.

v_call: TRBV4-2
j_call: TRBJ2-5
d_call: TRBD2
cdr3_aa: CASSHPSGQETQYF
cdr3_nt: TGTGCCAGCAGCCACCCTAGCGGCCAAGAGACCCAGTACTTC

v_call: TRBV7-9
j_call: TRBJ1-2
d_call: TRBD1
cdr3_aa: CASSFLPGQDYGYTF
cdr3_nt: TGTGCCAGCAGCTTCCTCCCGGGACAGGACTATGGCTACACCTTC

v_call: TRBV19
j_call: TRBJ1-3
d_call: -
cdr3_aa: CASSPGLAGNTIYF
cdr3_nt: TGTGCCAGTAGTCCGGGGTTGGCTGGAAACACCATATATTTT

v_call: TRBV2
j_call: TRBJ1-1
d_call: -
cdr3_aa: CASTDPRRLNTEAFF
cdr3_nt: TGTGCCAGCACCGATCCCAGACGTCTCAACACTGAAGCTTTCTTT

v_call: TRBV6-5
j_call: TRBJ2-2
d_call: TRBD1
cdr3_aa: CASRDTGGPTGELFF
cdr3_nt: TGTGCCAGCAGGGACACAGGGGGCCCTACCGGGGAGCTGTTTTTT

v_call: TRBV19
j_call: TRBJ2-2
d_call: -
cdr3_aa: CASRKMGATGELFF
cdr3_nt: TGTGCCAGTCGCAAGATGGGGGCCACCGGGGAGCTGTTTTTT

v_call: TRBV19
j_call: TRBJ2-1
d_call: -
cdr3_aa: CASSIRRGGRTYNEQFF
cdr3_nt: TGTGCCAGTAGTATCCGACGCGGGGGCCGTACCTACAATGAGCAGTTCTTC

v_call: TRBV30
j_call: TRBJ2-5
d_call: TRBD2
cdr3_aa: CAWSIAGGRGTQYF
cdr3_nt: TGTGCCTGGAGTATAGCGGGAGGGAGGGGGACCCAGTACTTC

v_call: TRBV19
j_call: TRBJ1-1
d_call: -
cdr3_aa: CASSSGPFYVNTEAFF
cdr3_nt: TGTGCCAGTAGTAGCGGGCCCTTCTATGTGAACACTGAAGCTTTCTTT

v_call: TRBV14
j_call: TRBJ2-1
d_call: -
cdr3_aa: CASSPTSPSEQFF
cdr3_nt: TGTGCCAGCAGCCCAACTAGCCCTAGCGAGCAGTTCTTC